This record concerns one T cell receptor (beta chain) sequence. Antigen unknown. Per the germline V gene, CDR1 is MDHEN and CDR2 is SYDVKM. The CDR3 covers 13 residues. Losses at the gene ends were 6 bases for V and 8 bases for J; bases not matched to a gene: 7. These data are taken from a study of cytomegalovirus exposure and HLA in healthy donors. In the study overall: Some 85 million unique TCRs, all from HLA-typed donors, were included in an early release of the data.

Findings and caveats of the study: With further analysis later on, most CMV-associated TCR beta chains appeared HLA-restricted. Excluded: some indistinguishable V segments such as TRBV6-2 and TRBV6-3.

Both 60 Vbeta primers and 13 Jbeta primers went into the PCR. In the source study's methods: Unique TCR beta chains totaled roughly 80 million in a later count, with approximately 11 million of them shared. Clones were read by immunoSEQ multiplex PCR, and TCRdb kept only the in-frame ones, dropping some. V and J calls and clone size are copied from that table; D and trimming were computed from the DNA. The profile shows roughly 130,000 clones, 75% to 85% of them singletons. This rearrangement joins TRBV28 to TRBJ1-2; 9 bases are a match to TRBD1. The sequence was obtained from a male donor in good health and CMV-seronegative. The sequenced material came from PBMCs. CDR3 DNA sequence: TGTGCCAGCAGCGTACAGGGGGCTGGAGGCTACACCTTC. Encoded protein: CASSVQGAGGYTF.